Detailed here is one T cell receptor (beta chain). The CDR3 covers 16 residues. This specimen comes from a study of cytomegalovirus exposure and HLA in healthy donors. 13 Jbeta primers and 60 Vbeta primers were used for the PCR. Some clones are missing from TCRdb's copy, which holds only in-frame ones; the method was immunoSEQ multiplex PCR. Here the sample spans under 200,000 clones, over 60% being singletons. This TCR came from a woman between 40 and 55 years old in good health and CMV-seronegative. The source material was PBMCs. V is TRBV21-1 and J is TRBJ2-7; TRBD1, the table's D call, lacks a check against the DNA. TRBV21-1 represents a pseudogene. This chain's CDR3 is CASSKACRTGPYEQYF. The CDR3, as DNA: TGTGCCAGCAGCAAAGCCTGCCGGACAGGCCCCTACGAGCAGTACTTC.